The next 21 T cell receptor beta chains were all read from a single sample in a study of T-cell reconstitution after alpha-beta-depleted transplantation in children. This sample's TCRbeta library carried unique molecular identifier barcodes. A single record per CDR3 protein comes from TCRdb applying MiXCR to the PCR reads. This table holds fewer than 550,000 distinct CDR3 sequences, around 15% found once. Specimen: PBMCs, mostly from graft donor cells, collected 360 days after TCRalphabeta/CD19-depleted stem cell transplant. The receptors were sampled from a boy under two years old who had a stem cell transplant for Wiskott-Aldrich syndrome, so the T cells may come from the graft donor.

The chain joins TRBV6-5 to TRBJ1-6; D call uncertain. The CDR3 covers 11 residues. The V end lost 2 bases, the J end lost 13 bases, and 6 bases lay between the germline ends. Germline V CDR1 and CDR2: MNHEY, SVGAGI. For the CDR3, the DNA is TGTGCCAGCAGTTACCCCGCGCCCCTCCACTTT. Encoded protein: CASSYPAPLHF.

The rearrangement joins TRBV6-2 or TRBV6-3 to TRBJ2-2; 7 positions agree with TRBD1. Trimming removed 6 bases from V and 4 bases from J; junction bases left unmatched: 5. The length of the CDR3 is 14 residues. Germline CDR1 reads MNHEY; CDR2 reads SVGEGT. In DNA form, the CDR3 reads TGTGCCAGCAGACAGGGGCCGGGCACCGGGGAGCTGTTTTTT. Protein sequence: CASRQGPGTGELFF.

This chain joins TRBV3-1 and TRBJ1-1; D ambiguous. The germline CDR1 and CDR2 sequences are LGHDT and YNNKEL (reference sequence). V was pared by 11 bases and J by 0 bases, with 13 bases between. This CDR3 region has 13 residues. As DNA, the CDR3 is TGTGCCGTCAGAGGATCTATGAACACTGAAGCTTTCTTT. It specifies CAVRGSMNTEAFF.

J is TRBJ1-4 and V is TRBV10-3, with no clear D. The V end was cut by 3 bases, the J end by 4 bases, with 9 bases between. The CDR3 covers 14 residues. The V gene's germline CDR1 is ENHRY and CDR2 SYGVKD. The CDR3 sequence is CAISDAGSNEKLFF. The CDR3 coding sequence is TGTGCCATCAGTGACGCGGGGAGTAATGAAAAACTGTTTTTT.

The sample holds a few counts of this clonotype. This rearrangement joins TRBV7-2 to TRBJ1-1; tentative D call: TRBD1 (5 bases). The CDR3 consists of 15 residues. CDR1 SGHTA and CDR2 FQGNSA come from the germline V gene. V was clipped by 3 bases and J by 0 bases, with 11 bases between them. CDR3 region: CASSFQGGMNTEAFF. In DNA form, the CDR3 reads TGTGCCAGCAGCTTCCAGGGTGGTATGAACACTGAAGCTTTCTTT.

This clonotype was seen many times. V gene TRBV2 combines with J gene TRBJ1-2, with D possibly matching TRBD1 (5 bases). This CDR3 region has 11 residues. The germline V and J ends were trimmed by 5 bases and 5 bases, with 6 bases remaining between them. CDR1 and CDR2 (germline): SNHLY, FYNNEI. Here the CDR3 reads CASSSGYGYTF. CDR3 in DNA: TGTGCCAGCAGTTCAGGGTATGGCTACACCTTC.

At least ten counts were recorded for this clonotype. The V and J genes are TRBV5-1 and TRBJ2-1, with 9 nucleotides matching TRBD1. Per germline, CDR1 SGHRS and CDR2 YFSETQ. J was trimmed by 7 bases and V by 1 base; bases with no gene match: 3. The CDR3 contains 14 residues. For the CDR3, the DNA is TGCGCCAGCAGCTTGACAGGGGGCTTAAATGAGCAGTTCTTC. It encodes CASSLTGGLNEQFF.

This clonotype was detected many times. The chain uses TRBV28 and TRBJ2-4; 8 bases line up with TRBD1. This CDR3 is 15 amino acids long. Germline CDR1 is MDHEN and CDR2 is SYDVKM. Germline trimming cut 6 bases from V and 7 bases from J; bases unmatched to any gene: 11. DNA for the CDR3: TGTGCCAGCAGGCCCACAGGGGGAAGTGTTAACATTCAGTACTTC. The encoded protein is CASRPTGGSVNIQYF.

This chain links TRBV3-1 with TRBJ2-7; 7 bases match TRBD1. V lost 4 bases to trimming and J lost 3 bases; unmatched junction nucleotides: 9. The germline V gene encodes CDR1 LGHDT and CDR2 YNNKEL (reference sequence). The CDR3 has 15 amino acids. CDR3 in DNA: TGTGCCAGCAGCCCTGGACAGGATCGCTTCTACGAGCAGTACTTC. Residues: CASSPGQDRFYEQYF.

The chain is built from TRBV12-3 or TRBV12-4 and TRBJ2-1; 14 bases fit TRBD2. The CDR3 consists of 17 residues. Losses at the gene ends were 6 bases for V and 8 bases for J; bases not matched to a gene: 12. In DNA form, the CDR3 reads TGTGCCAGCAGGTTATCCGGGACTAGCGGGAGCTTCGATGAGCAGTTCTTC. The encoded protein is CASRLSGTSGSFDEQFF.

The table lists this clonotype with a few counts. The chain recombines TRBV29-1 with TRBJ2-1; D not certain. This CDR3 comprises 14 residues. V gave up 4 bases and J gave up 8 bases, with 18 bases separating them. The germline V gene has CDR1 SQVTM and CDR2 ANQGSEA. DNA for the CDR3: TGCAGCGTTGTGGCGTGGCGGAATAGGGATGAGCAGTTCTTC. Translation: CSVVAWRNRDEQFF.

This chain joins TRBV6-1 and TRBJ2-7, with TRBD2 identical over 8 bases. Per germline, CDR1 MNHNS and CDR2 SASEGT. The CDR3 has 18 amino acids. Losses at the gene ends were 5 bases for V and 0 bases for J; bases not matched to a gene: 15. CDR3 sequence (DNA): TGTGCCAGCAGTCCCCTAACACGGGGGGGACCTTTCTCCTACGAGCAGTACTTC. It translates to CASSPLTRGGPFSYEQYF.

This rearrangement joins TRBV28 to TRBJ2-2; TRBD1 or TRBD2 may be the D gene (5 bases each). Germline CDR1 reads MDHEN; CDR2 reads SYDVKM. CDR3 length: 17 residues. V was pared by 10 bases and J by 0 bases, with 21 bases between. The CDR3 here is CATSSPSGRPNTGELFF. The CDR3 nucleotides are TGTGCCACCTCTTCTCCCTCGGGACGGCCGAACACCGGGGAGCTGTTTTTT.

The table lists this clonotype with a few counts. The rearrangement joins TRBV19 to TRBJ2-7; D might be TRBD1 (7 bases). V was pared by 6 bases and J by 7 bases, with 16 bases between. The germline CDR1 and CDR2 sequences are LNHDA and SQIVND (reference sequence). This CDR3 is 13 amino acids long. The DNA for the CDR3 is TGTGCCAGTAGGCCGAACAGGGGAGGTGAGCAGTACTTC. Its protein is CASRPNRGGEQYF.

This clonotype was detected ten times or more. V is TRBV2 and J is TRBJ2-1; D is perhaps TRBD1 (6 bases). Germline V gives CDR1 SNHLY, CDR2 FYNNEI. Between the trimmed V and J ends, which lost 2 bases and 7 bases, there was a span of 12 bases. The CDR3 totals 14 residues. DNA for the CDR3: TGTGCCAGCAGTGAATGGACAGAAGAAAATGAGCAGTTCTTC. Translation gives CASSEWTEENEQFF.

This clonotype has only a few counts. J is TRBJ2-5 and V is TRBV5-1; 8 positions agree with TRBD2. The trim removed 0 bases at V and 1 base at J, leaving 8 bases unmatched. The CDR3 is 17 amino acids. Germline lookup yields CDR1 SGHRS and CDR2 YFSETQ. CDR3 bases: TGCGCCAGCAGCTTGGCCCGGTTAGCGGGGAGCCAAGAGACCCAGTACTTC. Protein product: CASSLARLAGSQETQYF.

The J gene is TRBJ2-5, the V gene TRBV5-6; D is possibly TRBD2 (6 bases). The CDR3 consists of 14 residues. Trimming left V 0 bases short and J 4 bases short, with 10 bases between. Germline V gene lookup returns CDR1 SGHDT and CDR2 YYEEEE. CDR3 region: CASSLGLVLETQYF. The CDR3 DNA sequence: TGTGCCAGCAGCTTGGGACTAGTTCTAGAGACCCAGTACTTC. The variable domain in full, with the rest retrieved from reference TRBV5-6 and TRBJ2-5, is DAGVTQSPTHLIKTRGQQVTLRCSPKSGHDTVSWYQQALGQGPQFIFQYYEEEERQRGNFPDRFSGHQFPNYSSELNVNALLLGDSALYLCASSLGLVLETQYFGPGTRLLVL.

This rearrangement joins TRBV6-1 to TRBJ1-6; 7 bases are a match to TRBD1. The germline CDR1 and CDR2 sequences are MNHNS and SASEGT. The CDR3 length is 15 residues. The trim removed 0 bases at V and 8 bases at J, leaving 4 bases unmatched. The CDR3 region has the DNA TGTGCCAGCAGTGAAGCCCAGACAGGGCATTCACCCCTCCACTTT. This gives the protein CASSEAQTGHSPLHF.

This clonotype was seen many times. The J gene is TRBJ2-2, the V gene TRBV3-1, with TRBD1 matching 10 bases. V was clipped by 0 bases and J by 9 bases; unmatched bases: 1. This CDR3 comprises 14 residues. Germline V lookup: CDR1 LGHDT, CDR2 YNNKEL (reference sequence). The CDR3: CASSQEGQGRELFF. Written as DNA, the CDR3 is TGTGCCAGCAGCCAAGAGGGACAGGGGAGGGAGCTGTTTTTT. Filled out from reference TRBV3-1 and TRBJ2-2, the complete variable domain reads DTAVSQTPKYLVTQMGNDKSIKCEQNLGHDTMYWYKQDSKKFLKIMFSYNNKELIINETVPNRFSPKSPDKAHLNLHINSLELGDSAVYFCASSQEGQGRELFFGEGSRLTVL.

V and J are TRBV4-2 and TRBJ2-3; 13 bases match TRBD2. Looked up from germline, CDR1 is LGHNA and CDR2 is YNFKEQ. V lost 6 bases to trimming and J lost 2 bases; unmatched junction nucleotides: 5. The CDR3 spans 16 residues. CDR3 in DNA: TGTGCCAGCAGTAGAGGACTAGCGGGGGACACAGATACGCAGTATTTT. Encoded protein: CASSRGLAGDTDTQYF.

This clonotype has just a few counts. CDR3 amino acids: CASSNLAGEGDNEQFF. CDR3 sequence (DNA): TGTGCCAGCAGTAACCTAGCGGGAGAGGGGGATAATGAGCAGTTCTTC. V usage is TRBV12-3 or TRBV12-4 and J usage is TRBJ2-1; 10 bases fit TRBD2. The CDR3 spans 16 residues. V shed 5 bases and J 7 bases; nucleotides not matched to a gene: 11.